This TCR beta chain is drawn from a study of cytomegalovirus exposure and HLA in healthy donors. Study information: Later, an analysis reported that the roughly 120 validation repertoires had used the same platform as the roughly 680 first-cohort repertoires.

Assay used: immunoSEQ multiplex PCR; TCRdb lists only in-frame clones, some missing. The top ten clones hold less than 2% of a sample with 120,000 or so clones, more than 95% of them seen once. The CDR3 contains 14 residues. Germline-derived CDR1 and CDR2 are MDHEN and SYDVKM. The J segment lost 4 bases and the V segment lost 3 bases, leaving 4 bases of the junction unmatched. What was sequenced was PBMCs. J is TRBJ1-2 and V is TRBV28; 8 bases align to TRBD1. This clonotype was sampled from a man aged 18 to 30 in good health and CMV-seronegative. The CDR3 DNA is TGTGCCAGCAGTTTCAGGGGGCTAGGCTATGGCTACACCTTC. Translation: CASSFRGLGYGYTF.